What follows are 32 T cell receptor beta chains derived from one specimen sequenced in a study of T cell responses to AZD1222 COVID-19 vaccine. Generated by immunoSEQ multiplex PCR, the TCRdb table keeps only in-frame clones and is missing some. The profile shows 150,000 or so clones, roughly 92% of them singletons. The input for sequencing was peripheral blood, taken on day 0 of AZD1222 vaccination. Receptor source: an adult in good health.

V is TRBV15 and J is TRBJ1-6; D is unclear. V lost 9 bases, J lost 7 bases, and 13 bases lay in between. Germline loops: CDR1 LNHNV, CDR2 YYDKDF (reference sequence). The CDR3 contains 13 residues. CDR3 coding DNA: TGTGCCACTTCGCGAGACGCAAATTCACCCCTCCACTTT. It is translated as CATSRDANSPLHF.

This chain links TRBV6-5 with TRBJ2-5, with 7 positions matching TRBD2. J was trimmed by 4 bases and V by 6 bases; bases with no gene match: 11. CDR1 and CDR2 from the germline V gene are MNHEY and SVGAGI. The CDR3 loop spans 15 amino acids. This chain's CDR3 is CASSRDYQSRETQYF. CDR3 bases: TGTGCCAGCAGCCGGGACTACCAATCCCGAGAGACCCAGTACTTC.

The rearrangement uses TRBV5-1 and TRBJ2-7; a possible D gene is TRBD1 (5 bases). The CDR3 totals 15 residues. With 0 bases removed from V and 2 bases from J, the gap between germline ends came to 12 bases. Per germline, CDR1 SGHRS and CDR2 YFSETQ. Written as DNA, the CDR3 is TGCGCCAGCAGCTTGGGGCTCCAGGGTACCTACGAGCAGTACTTC. This translates into CASSLGLQGTYEQYF. Based on the CDR3 plus reference TRBV5-1 and TRBJ2-7, the full variable domain is KAGVTQTPRYLIKTRGQQVTLSCSPISGHRSVSWYQQTPGQGLQFLFEYFSETQRNKGNFPGRFSGRQFSNSRSEMNVSTLELGDSALYLCASSLGLQGTYEQYFGPGTRLTVT.

The V and J genes are TRBV4-1 and TRBJ2-3; D not certain. The germline V and J ends were trimmed by 4 bases and 2 bases, with 10 bases remaining between them. Germline V gives CDR1 MGHRA, CDR2 YSYEKL. The CDR3 contains 14 residues. The CDR3 region has the DNA TGCGCCAGCAGCCTGATTCTGGCCACAGATACGCAGTATTTT. The encoded protein is CASSLILATDTQYF.

The V and J genes are TRBV28 and TRBJ2-7; D tentatively reads TRBD1 or TRBD2 (5 bases each). Germline V lookup: CDR1 MDHEN, CDR2 SYDVKM. The V end lost 5 bases, the J end lost 1 base, and 18 bases lay between the germline ends. CDR3 length: 16 residues. The CDR3 reads CASSLTHGDGSYEQYF. The CDR3 region has the DNA TGTGCCAGCAGTCTTACCCACGGGGACGGTTCCTACGAGCAGTACTTC.

The J gene is TRBJ2-2, the V gene TRBV19; the match to TRBD1 covers 7 bases. This CDR3 spans 14 amino acids. The ends lost 9 bases at V and 1 base at J; junction bases unmatched: 5. Germline assignment: CDR1 LNHDA and CDR2 SQIVND (reference sequence). DNA of the CDR3: TGTGCCAGCCGTCACAGGGGGAACACCGGGGAGCTGTTTTTT. Encoded protein: CASRHRGNTGELFF.

This sequence joins TRBV5-1 and TRBJ2-5; 12 bases match TRBD2. The junction had 3 bases not matched to a gene; V was cut back by 4 bases and J by 2 bases. This CDR3 spans 15 amino acids. CDR1 is SGHRS, CDR2 YFSETQ, per germline. The CDR3 coding sequence is TGCGCCAGCAGCCCCGGACTAGCGGGGCAAGAGACCCAGTACTTC. Translation gives CASSPGLAGQETQYF.

The V and J genes are TRBV27 and TRBJ2-7; 10 nucleotides align to TRBD1. Looked up from germline, CDR1 is MNHEY and CDR2 is SMNVEV (reference sequence). The CDR3 consists of 14 residues. Trimming at V came to 6 bases and at J to 3 bases, leaving 5 bases not matched to a gene. The CDR3 DNA is TGTGCCAGCAGACGACAGGGGGCGATCTACGAGCAGTACTTC. This sequence encodes CASRRQGAIYEQYF.

J is TRBJ2-7 and V is TRBV10-3; the match to TRBD2 covers 10 bases. The germline V gene has CDR1 ENHRY and CDR2 SYGVKD. V lost 7 bases and J lost 0; bases outside the gene matches: 9. The CDR3 extends over 16 amino acids. The DNA for the CDR3 is TGTGCCATCAAAGCAGCGGGAGGGATAAGCTCCTACGAGCAGTACTTC. It specifies CAIKAAGGISSYEQYF.

V gene TRBV28 combines with J gene TRBJ1-2; D perhaps matches TRBD1 (5 bases). V lost 4 bases, J lost 2 bases, and 14 bases lay in between. CDR3 size: 15 residues. The germline gives CDR1 MDHEN, CDR2 SYDVKM. The CDR3 protein is CASSSGGGRNYGYTF. The CDR3 DNA reads as TGTGCCAGCAGTTCCGGGGGTGGCAGAAACTATGGCTACACCTTC.

The rearrangement links TRBV5-1 to TRBJ2-1, with 8 bases fitting TRBD1. The V and J ends lost 0 bases and 5 bases, in that order; junction bases with no gene match: 4. The CDR3 covers 15 residues. Germline V gives CDR1 SGHRS, CDR2 YFSETQ. The CDR3 DNA reads as TGCGCCAGCAGCTTGGGACAGGGGATCGACAATGAGCAGTTCTTC. It is translated as CASSLGQGIDNEQFF.

The genes are TRBV18 and TRBJ1-1; perhaps TRBD1 as D (5 bases). Germline V lookup: CDR1 KGHSH, CDR2 LQKENI. There are 13 residues in the CDR3. V was shortened by 5 bases and J by 2 bases, with 9 bases between the two germline ends. CDR3 sequence (DNA): TGTGCCAGCTCATACGACAGTAACACTGAAGCTTTCTTT. This translates into CASSYDSNTEAFF.

The chain links TRBV7-9 to TRBJ2-3; weak D call: TRBD2 (6 bases). This CDR3 contains 15 residues. V lost 0 bases and J lost 4, with 11 bases in between. Germline-derived CDR1 and CDR2 are SEHNR and FQNEAQ (reference sequence). CDR3 sequence (DNA): TGTGCCAGCAGCTTAGCCACTGGAGGGCCAGATACGCAGTATTTT. Protein sequence: CASSLATGGPDTQYF.

The chain joins TRBV11-1 to TRBJ2-1; 8 bases fit TRBD1. The germline gives CDR1 SGHAT, CDR2 FQDESV (reference sequence). The CDR3 loop spans 15 amino acids. Trimming removed 6 bases from V and 3 bases from J; junction bases left unmatched: 7. The CDR3 sequence is CASSPRDRRYNEQFF. The CDR3 DNA is TGTGCCAGCAGTCCCAGGGACAGGCGCTACAATGAGCAGTTCTTC.

This clone was seen only once. The chain is built from TRBV4-1 and TRBJ1-1; D gene uncertain. Trimming removed 2 bases at V and 0 bases at J, with 10 bases between. CDR3 size: 15 residues. Per the germline V gene, CDR1 is MGHRA and CDR2 is YSYEKL. The CDR3 spells CASSQSGALNTEAFF. The CDR3 DNA sequence: TGCGCCAGCAGCCAATCCGGAGCCTTGAACACTGAAGCTTTCTTT.

The V and J genes are TRBV27 and TRBJ1-2; TRBD1 aligns across 9 bases. With V trimmed by 4 bases and J by 2 bases, 8 bases remained unmatched. CDR1 and CDR2 from the germline V gene are MNHEY and SMNVEV (reference sequence). The CDR3 length is 16 residues. CDR3 region: CASSSRQGEGNYGYTF. DNA of the CDR3: TGTGCCAGCAGTTCCCGACAGGGGGAAGGGAACTATGGCTACACCTTC.

This rearrangement joins TRBV5-6 to TRBJ2-7, with TRBD2 as a possible D gene (5 bases). Germline CDR1 reads SGHDT; CDR2 reads YYEEEE. V dropped 5 bases and J dropped 2 bases, with 8 bases sitting between them. The length of the CDR3 is 12 residues. Written as DNA, the CDR3 is TGTGCCAGCAGTGGACTCACCTACGAGCAGTACTTC. This encodes CASSGLTYEQYF.

The chain carries TRBV15 and TRBJ1-4, with TRBD1 as a possible D gene (6 bases). The CDR3 sequence is 17 residues long. Trimming removed 2 bases from V and 4 bases from J, with 17 bases in between. Germline V CDR1 and CDR2: LNHNV, YYDKDF (reference sequence). The CDR3 spells CATSRSGAGANNEKLFF. The CDR3 DNA sequence: TGTGCCACCAGCAGATCCGGGGCAGGGGCCAATAATGAAAAACTGTTTTTT.

This clone was recorded once. The V and J genes are TRBV6-4 and TRBJ2-3; D tentatively fits TRBD1 or TRBD2 (6 bases each). Germline-derived CDR1 and CDR2 are MRHNA and SNTAGT. The CDR3 sequence is 14 residues long. Trimming removed 4 bases from V and 2 bases from J, with 10 bases in between. The CDR3 DNA follows: TGTGCCAGCAGTGGGGGGGCCGACACAGATACGCAGTATTTT. This sequence encodes CASSGGADTDTQYF.

This clone was observed a few times. The rearrangement uses TRBV4-2 and TRBJ2-1, with D uncertain. From germline, CDR1 is LGHNA and CDR2 YNFKEQ. V was shortened by 3 bases and J by 2 bases, with 11 bases between the two germline ends. The CDR3 contains 15 residues. The CDR3 DNA reads as TGTGCCAGCAGCCATACCCTTATAACCTACAATGAGCAGTTCTTC. Protein sequence: CASSHTLITYNEQFF.

This chain uses TRBV28 with TRBJ1-2; 7 nucleotides match TRBD1. Germline CDR1 reads MDHEN; CDR2 reads SYDVKM. This CDR3 has 13 amino acids. With 3 bases clipped from V and 5 bases from J, the junction kept 3 bases outside the gene matches. CDR3 protein: CASSFARGYGYTF. The CDR3 DNA is TGTGCCAGCAGTTTTGCCAGGGGGTATGGCTACACCTTC.

This sequence joins TRBV28 and TRBJ1-4, with D maybe TRBD1 (5 bases). The V end lost 5 bases, the J end lost 8 bases, and 12 bases lay between the germline ends. CDR3 size: 13 residues. Germline loops: CDR1 MDHEN, CDR2 SYDVKM. In nucleotides, the CDR3 is TGTGCCAGCAGTACTCAGGGTCGGGAAAAACTGTTTTTT. This encodes CASSTQGREKLFF.

This clone was seen only once. The chain recombines TRBV7-5 with TRBJ2-1; no check of the table's D call, TRBD1, against the DNA was made. TRBV7-5 is marked as a pseudogene. The CDR3 length is 18 residues. CDR3: CARSLVYVTTVSYNEQFF. The CDR3 nucleotides are TGTGCCAGAAGCTTAGTTTATGTGACGACAGTCTCCTACAATGAGCAGTTCTTC.

The chain is built from TRBV19 and TRBJ1-2; D is uncertain. V dropped 3 bases and J dropped 1 base, with 9 bases sitting between them. The CDR3 loop spans 14 amino acids. Germline CDR1 reads LNHDA; CDR2 reads SQIVND (reference sequence). The DNA for the CDR3 is TGTGCCAGTAGTATTCCAGGAGTTAACTATGGCTACACCTTC. It translates to CASSIPGVNYGYTF.

The chain links TRBV28 to TRBJ1-3; D gene unclear. Trimming pared 5 bases from V and 0 bases from J, leaving 17 bases between. The CDR3 extends over 17 amino acids. CDR1 and CDR2 from the germline V gene are MDHEN and SYDVKM. The CDR3, as DNA: TGTGCCAGCAGTCCGCAGTCGGGGATCCACTCTGGAAACACCATATATTTT. It codes for CASSPQSGIHSGNTIYF.

V and J are TRBV5-1 and TRBJ2-1; the match to TRBD2 covers 8 bases. This CDR3 has 15 amino acids. The junction had 13 bases not matched to a gene; V was cut back by 4 bases and J by 10 bases. The germline CDR1 and CDR2 sequences are SGHRS and YFSETQ. CDR3 DNA: TGCGCCAGCAGCCCGGTAACTAGCGGCTCTTTGGAGCAGTTCTTC. This sequence encodes CASSPVTSGSLEQFF. The full variable domain, with the rest looked up from reference TRBV5-1 and TRBJ2-1, is KAGVTQTPRYLIKTRGQQVTLSCSPISGHRSVSWYQQTPGQGLQFLFEYFSETQRNKGNFPGRFSGRQFSNSRSEMNVSTLELGDSALYLCASSPVTSGSLEQFFGPGTRLTVL.

The V and J genes are TRBV6-5 and TRBJ1-2; the D is unclear. The CDR3 has 14 residues. Germline V lookup: CDR1 MNHEY, CDR2 SVGAGI. Trimming removed 2 bases from V and 2 bases from J, with 9 bases in between. The CDR3 region has the DNA TGTGCCAGCAGTTACAGGGCCCCCAACTATGGCTACACCTTC. This encodes CASSYRAPNYGYTF.

The rearrangement joins TRBV25-1 to TRBJ1-1, with TRBD1 matching over 8 bases. The germline V gene encodes CDR1 MGHDK and CDR2 SYGVNS. There are 15 residues in the CDR3. With 0 bases clipped from V and 3 bases from J, the junction kept 3 bases outside the gene matches. The CDR3 sequence is CASSEYRGPHTEAFF. The CDR3 nucleotides are TGTGCCAGCAGTGAATACAGGGGGCCTCACACTGAAGCTTTCTTT.

V is TRBV28 and J is TRBJ2-2; 7 bases line up with TRBD1. This CDR3 contains 13 residues. V shed 5 bases and J 6 bases; nucleotides not matched to a gene: 3. Germline-derived CDR1 and CDR2 are MDHEN and SYDVKM. The CDR3 loop reads CASSRQGSGELFF. The CDR3 coding sequence is TGTGCCAGCAGTCGACAGGGATCCGGGGAGCTGTTTTTT.

The chain combines TRBV27 with TRBJ2-1; TRBD2 aligns across 8 bases. J lost 5 bases, V lost 0 bases, and 0 bases had no gene match. Germline CDR1 is MNHEY and CDR2 is SMNVEV (reference sequence). The CDR3 spans 14 residues. The CDR3 sequence: CASSLSSGNNEQFF. CDR3 in DNA: TGTGCCAGCAGTTTATCTAGCGGGAACAATGAGCAGTTCTTC.

The V gene is TRBV6-4, the J gene TRBJ1-3; 12 positions agree with TRBD1. With V trimmed by 5 bases and J by 4 bases, 12 bases remained unmatched. This CDR3 is built from 18 residues. Germline values: CDR1 MRHNA, CDR2 SNTAGT. The CDR3 loop is CASSSDTGTGGTGNTIYF. The CDR3 region has the DNA TGTGCCAGCAGTTCTGATACCGGGACAGGGGGCACCGGAAACACCATATATTTT.

The rearrangement uses TRBV28 and TRBJ1-2, with D perhaps matching TRBD1 (5 bases). Germline CDR1 and CDR2: MDHEN and SYDVKM. V gave up 7 bases and J gave up 0 bases, with 12 bases separating them. The CDR3 totals 14 residues. CDR3 in DNA: TGTGCCAGCACCCCGGGGACGCCTAACTATGGCTACACCTTC. Translated, it gives CASTPGTPNYGYTF.